The 31 T cell receptor beta chains given below trace back to one sample, sequenced in a study of shared clonotypes between healthy human individuals. TCRdb keeps only in-frame clones here, not all; method: immunoSEQ multiplex PCR. This sample has some 2,000,000 clones, with roughly 94% found just once. The sample taken for sequencing was naive CD4+ T cells sorted from blood. Specified subset: CD45RA+ positively selected. The receptors were sampled from a man aged 18 to 35 in good health.

This chain uses TRBV6-9 with TRBJ2-3, with TRBD2 identical over 9 bases. CDR1 MNHGY and CDR2 SVAAGI come from the germline V gene. The CDR3 runs to 15 residues. Losses at the gene ends were 5 bases for V and 2 bases for J; bases not matched to a gene: 5. In nucleotides, the CDR3 is TGTGCCAGCAGTCTCCAGCGGGGGGACACAGATACGCAGTATTTT. Its translation is CASSLQRGDTDTQYF.

Comment on this clone: Additional DNA sequences in this sample encode the identical CDR3. This chain joins TRBV18 and TRBJ2-7; 8 positions match TRBD2. The ends lost 0 bases at V and 7 bases at J; junction bases unmatched: 2. The CDR3 spans 13 residues. In germline, CDR1 is KGHSH, CDR2 LQKENI. The CDR3 DNA reads as TGTGCCAGCTCACCACCGGGACTAGGAGAGCAGTACTTC. It is translated as CASSPPGLGEQYF.

As to this clone: Other DNA sequences of this sample code for an identical CDR3. The chain combines TRBV29-1 with TRBJ2-3, with D possibly being TRBD1 (5 bases). The V end lost 6 bases, the J end lost 1 base, and 5 bases lay between the germline ends. The V gene's germline CDR1 is SQVTM and CDR2 ANQGSEA. The CDR3 has 11 amino acids. The CDR3 is CSVRGTDTQYF. CDR3 in DNA: TGCAGCGTCAGGGGCACAGATACGCAGTATTTT.

The gene calls are TRBV9 and TRBJ2-2, with D hard to call. V was trimmed by 0 bases and J by 4 bases, leaving 10 bases between them. This CDR3 region has 15 residues. Germline V gives CDR1 SGDLS, CDR2 YYNGEE. CDR3 amino acids: CASSVEQVPTGELFF. DNA of the CDR3: TGTGCCAGCAGCGTAGAGCAGGTCCCCACCGGGGAGCTGTTTTTT.

A single count supports this clone. This rearrangement joins TRBV18 to TRBJ2-2, with a weak D call TRBD1 (5 bases). Trimming cost V 4 bases and J 2 bases, with 11 bases left between them. Germline CDR1 is KGHSH and CDR2 is LQKENI. The CDR3 runs 15 residues. CDR3 loop: CASSLYQGNTGELFF. The CDR3 DNA reads as TGTGCCAGCTCACTCTACCAGGGAAACACCGGGGAGCTGTTTTTT.

The table lists this clone with a count of one. V and J are TRBV5-1 and TRBJ2-5; D is possibly TRBD1 (5 bases). From germline, CDR1 is SGHRS and CDR2 YFSETQ. V dropped 5 bases and J dropped 4 bases, with 15 bases sitting between them. The CDR3 extends over 14 amino acids. Here the CDR3 reads CASSPPGQGETQYF. The CDR3 DNA is TGCGCCAGCAGTCCCCCCGGCCAGGGAGAGACCCAGTACTTC.

The gene calls are TRBV14 and TRBJ2-7; TRBD2 aligns across 12 bases. Germline CDR1 and CDR2: SGHDN and FVKESK. V shed 0 bases, J shed 7 bases, and the junction held 13 bases outside the gene matches. The CDR3 sequence is 18 residues long. The CDR3 here is CASSQETSGRSSPREQYF. CDR3 sequence (DNA): TGTGCCAGCAGCCAAGAAACTAGCGGGAGGAGCTCCCCCAGGGAGCAGTACTTC.

A word on this clone: Other DNA variants within this sample encode the same CDR3. The V gene is TRBV5-1, the J gene TRBJ1-1; TRBD1 matches at 10 bases. The CDR3 runs to 15 residues. V trimming: 3 bases; J trimming: 5 bases; junction bases outside the gene matches: 7. Germline V gene data show CDR1 as SGHRS and CDR2 as YFSETQ. The CDR3 here is CASSYTGQGYTEAFF. As DNA, the CDR3 is TGCGCCAGCAGCTACACGGGACAGGGGTATACTGAAGCTTTCTTT.

This clone was seen just once. The same CDR3 arises from other DNA sequences in this sample as well. This chain connects TRBV5-1 to TRBJ2-7; TRBD1 agrees at 10 bases. The CDR3 covers 15 residues. J lost 1 base, V lost 4 bases, and 5 bases had no gene match. Germline assignment: CDR1 SGHRS and CDR2 YFSETQ. The CDR3, as DNA: TGCGCCAGCAGCCCCGACAGGGGGCTGTCCTACGAGCAGTACTTC. Protein: CASSPDRGLSYEQYF.

The chain has TRBV13 and TRBJ1-1; the D is unclear. V was clipped by 1 base and J by 13 bases, with 13 bases between them. Germline values: CDR1 PRHDT, CDR2 FYEKMQ (reference sequence). The CDR3 has 12 residues. CDR3 sequence reads: CASSLARTMGFF. CDR3 sequence (DNA): TGTGCCAGCAGCTTAGCTAGGACGATGGGTTTCTTT.

As to this clone: This may be a read error, as it is one base from a much larger clone. The genes are TRBV13 and TRBJ1-1; no clear D gene. The CDR3 runs 13 residues. V was trimmed by 5 bases and J by 1 base, leaving 8 bases between them. Germline V CDR1 and CDR2: PRHDT, FYEKMQ (reference sequence). The CDR3 bases are TGTGCCAGCAGCCCGCGACAGAACACTGAAGCTTTCTTT. Amino acid sequence: CASSPRQNTEAFF.

This clone was seen just once. This sequence joins TRBV18 and TRBJ2-3, with 10 bases matching TRBD1. With 3 bases clipped from V and 1 base from J, the junction kept 10 bases outside the gene matches. There are 18 residues in the CDR3. Germline values: CDR1 KGHSH, CDR2 LQKENI. CDR3 sequence: CASSPSLLTGGGTDTQYF. The CDR3 DNA reads as TGTGCCAGCTCACCCTCTCTCTTGACAGGGGGCGGCACAGATACGCAGTATTTT. Full variable domain (remainder filled in from reference TRBV18 and TRBJ2-3): NAGVMQNPRHLVRRRGQEARLRCSPMKGHSHVYWYRQLPEEGLKFMVYLQKENIIDESGMPKERFSAEFPKEGPSILRIQQVVRGDSAAYFCASSPSLLTGGGTDTQYFGPGTRLTVL.

In DNA, the CDR3 is TGTGCCAGCAGCGTTTGGGATCAGACTAAGACTTCTGGGGCCAACGTCCTGACTTTC. Its translation: CASSVWDQTKTSGANVLTF. V and J are TRBV9 and TRBJ2-6; TRBD2 is a possible D gene (5 bases). This CDR3 spans 19 amino acids. V shed 2 bases and J shed 1 base, with 19 bases lying between them. Germline V CDR1 and CDR2: SGDLS, YYNGEE.

This sequence joins TRBV4-3 and TRBJ2-1, with D unresolved. Trimming removed 0 bases at V and 4 bases at J, with 13 bases between. The CDR3 length is 16 residues. The germline CDR1 and CDR2 sequences are LGHNA and YSLEER. The CDR3 here is CASSQDPISFYNEQFF. The CDR3 coding sequence is TGCGCCAGCAGCCAAGACCCGATTTCCTTTTACAATGAGCAGTTCTTC.

The chain links TRBV18 to TRBJ2-7; possibly TRBD1 for D (5 bases). From germline, CDR1 is KGHSH and CDR2 LQKENI. The CDR3 covers 14 residues. V lost 2 bases, J lost 2 bases, and 10 bases lay in between. The CDR3 loop reads CASSPSDIAYEQYF. The DNA for the CDR3 is TGTGCCAGCTCACCATCGGACATCGCCTACGAGCAGTACTTC.

This clone has only one observation. V and J are TRBV2 and TRBJ2-2; no clear D. Trimming cost V 6 bases and J 6 bases, with 11 bases left between them. CDR1 and CDR2 (germline): SNHLY, FYNNEI. CDR3 length: 13 residues. For the CDR3, the DNA is TGTGCCAGCAGCGTTCTGATGCCCGGGGAGCTGTTTTTT. Its translation is CASSVLMPGELFF.

This chain uses TRBV7-2 with TRBJ1-4; 12 bases align to TRBD1. This CDR3 is 17 amino acids long. The V gene's germline CDR1 is SGHTA and CDR2 FQGNSA. The V segment lost 5 bases and the J segment 6 bases; nucleotides outside the gene matches: 10. As DNA, the CDR3 is TGTGCCAGCAGCGCGTCCGGGACAGGGGGCGCGGATGAAAAACTGTTTTTT. The encoded protein is CASSASGTGGADEKLFF.

This clone was seen only once. The sample contains more than one DNA sequence encoding this CDR3. The chain carries TRBV5-1 and TRBJ2-3, with D possibly TRBD2 on 6 matching bases. From germline, CDR1 is SGHRS and CDR2 YFSETQ. There are 14 residues in the CDR3. Trimming cost V 1 base and J 3 bases, with 9 bases left between them. CDR3 amino acids: CASSLFGGTDTQYF. The CDR3 DNA follows: TGCGCCAGCAGCTTGTTTGGGGGGACAGATACGCAGTATTTT.

V is TRBV6-5 and J is TRBJ2-7, with TRBD1 matching over 8 bases. CDR1 and CDR2 (germline): MNHEY, SVGAGI. V gave up 2 bases and J gave up 5 bases; unmatched junction bases: 8. This CDR3 comprises 15 residues. CDR3 loop: CASSYRGTGGHEQYF. In DNA, the CDR3 is TGTGCCAGCAGTTACAGGGGGACAGGAGGTCACGAGCAGTACTTC.

This chain connects TRBV7-9 to TRBJ1-3; D gene unclear. V was pared by 3 bases and J by 2 bases, with 17 bases between. CDR3 length equals 17 residues. Per the germline V gene, CDR1 is SEHNR and CDR2 is FQNEAQ (reference sequence). The CDR3 spells CASSFLSTQATGNTIYF. DNA for the CDR3: TGTGCCAGCAGCTTTCTCTCTACCCAGGCAACTGGAAACACCATATATTTT.

This chain joins TRBV10-3 and TRBJ2-7, with D possibly being TRBD1 (6 bases). Germline-derived CDR1 and CDR2 are ENHRY and SYGVKD. The V end lost 2 bases, the J end lost 0 bases, and 11 bases lay between the germline ends. The CDR3 sequence is 15 residues long. CDR3 sequence reads: CAISEPAGDSYEQYF. For the CDR3, the DNA is TGTGCCATCAGTGAGCCTGCAGGGGACTCCTACGAGCAGTACTTC.

The count of this clone is one. The rearrangement uses TRBV27 and TRBJ2-7, with 11 bases that match TRBD2. The CDR3 has 15 amino acids. Unmatched junction bases numbered 9, after V lost 6 bases and J lost 5 bases. From germline, CDR1 is MNHEY and CDR2 SMNVEV (reference sequence). CDR3 region: CASRGPGTSGNEQYF. DNA of the CDR3: TGTGCCAGCAGAGGCCCAGGGACTAGCGGTAACGAGCAGTACTTC.

CDR3 in amino acids: CASSRDSGLYEQYF. CDR3 nucleotide sequence: TGTGCCAGCAGTCGAGACAGCGGGCTCTACGAGCAGTACTTC. The chain joins TRBV2 to TRBJ2-7, with D possibly TRBD2 on 6 matching bases. Germline V gives CDR1 SNHLY, CDR2 FYNNEI. The germline V and J ends were trimmed by 5 bases and 3 bases, with 14 bases remaining between them. This CDR3 region has 14 residues.

A word on this clone: Distinct nucleotide sequences in the sample also encode this CDR3. The chain carries TRBV28 and TRBJ1-6; 9 bases agree with TRBD1. Trimming took 4 bases from V and 7 from J; bases not matched to a gene: 5. Germline loops: CDR1 MDHEN, CDR2 SYDVKM. There are 15 residues in the CDR3. CDR3: CASSSGQGGNSPLHF. CDR3 bases: TGTGCCAGCAGTTCGGGACAGGGTGGGAATTCACCCCTCCACTTT. The full variable domain, with the rest looked up from reference TRBV28 and TRBJ1-6, is DVKVTQSSRYLVKRTGEKVFLECVQDMDHENMFWYRQDPGLGLRLIYFSYDVKMKEKGDIPEGYSVSREKKERFSLILESASTNQTSMYLCASSSGQGGNSPLHFGNGTRLTVT.

CDR3 in amino acids: CASSGSTSYEQYF. CDR3 nucleotides: TGTGCCAGCAGTGGTAGTACCTCCTACGAGCAGTACTTC. This chain joins TRBV6-1 and TRBJ2-5; D not certain. The J call may be mistaken, given a closer DNA end match to TRBJ2-7. The germline CDR1 and CDR2 sequences are MNHNS and SASEGT. The length of the CDR3 is 13 residues.

The chain joins TRBV5-5 to TRBJ2-7; 9 bases map to TRBD1. The CDR3 consists of 14 residues. The germline V gene has CDR1 SGHKS and CDR2 YYEKEE (reference sequence). The ends lost 4 bases at V and 5 bases at J; junction bases unmatched: 7. Here the CDR3 reads CASSPRTGAHEQYF. In DNA, the CDR3 is TGTGCCAGCAGCCCCCGGACAGGGGCCCACGAGCAGTACTTC.

The chain links TRBV5-1 to TRBJ1-2, with D unresolved. The CDR3 totals 14 residues. The V and J ends lost 2 bases and 4 bases respectively, with 12 bases between them. Germline values: CDR1 SGHRS, CDR2 YFSETQ. The CDR3 sequence: CASSFERMGYGYTF. In nucleotides, the CDR3 is TGCGCCAGCAGCTTTGAACGGATGGGCTATGGCTACACCTTC.

The CDR3 region is CASSVGASGANVLTF. Here the CDR3 DNA reads TGTGCCAGCAGCGTAGGGGCCTCTGGGGCCAACGTCCTGACTTTC. The chain employs TRBV9 and TRBJ2-6; no definite D call. The CDR3 has 15 amino acids. From germline, CDR1 is SGDLS and CDR2 YYNGEE. V lost 0 bases, J lost 0 bases, and 4 bases lay in between.

This clone was recorded once. V is TRBV5-4 and J is TRBJ2-7; D is undetermined. The CDR3 extends over 14 amino acids. CDR1 and CDR2 from the germline V gene are SGHNT and YYREEE (reference sequence). Between the trimmed V and J ends, which lost 3 bases and 0 bases, there was a span of 10 bases. CDR3 sequence (DNA): TGTGCCAGCAGCTCCGGGTTATTCTCCTACGAGCAGTACTTC. It codes for CASSSGLFSYEQYF.

The genes are TRBV19 and TRBJ1-1; a possible D gene is TRBD1 (6 bases). The germline V gene encodes CDR1 LNHDA and CDR2 SQIVND (reference sequence). The germline V and J ends were trimmed by 5 bases and 7 bases, with 11 bases remaining between them. The CDR3 contains 12 residues. DNA for the CDR3: TGTGCCAGTAGTTTAGGACAGAGTGAAGCTTTCTTT. Its translation: CASSLGQSEAFF.

The chain uses TRBV30 and TRBJ2-1; D might be TRBD2 (5 bases). Germline V gives CDR1 GTSNPN, CDR2 SVGIG (reference sequence). This CDR3 spans 14 amino acids. V was shortened by 6 bases and J by 5 bases, with 17 bases between the two germline ends. The CDR3 bases are TGTGCCTGCCCGTCGGGGTTGGCGAACAATGAGCAGTTCTTC. Its protein product is CACPSGLANNEQFF.